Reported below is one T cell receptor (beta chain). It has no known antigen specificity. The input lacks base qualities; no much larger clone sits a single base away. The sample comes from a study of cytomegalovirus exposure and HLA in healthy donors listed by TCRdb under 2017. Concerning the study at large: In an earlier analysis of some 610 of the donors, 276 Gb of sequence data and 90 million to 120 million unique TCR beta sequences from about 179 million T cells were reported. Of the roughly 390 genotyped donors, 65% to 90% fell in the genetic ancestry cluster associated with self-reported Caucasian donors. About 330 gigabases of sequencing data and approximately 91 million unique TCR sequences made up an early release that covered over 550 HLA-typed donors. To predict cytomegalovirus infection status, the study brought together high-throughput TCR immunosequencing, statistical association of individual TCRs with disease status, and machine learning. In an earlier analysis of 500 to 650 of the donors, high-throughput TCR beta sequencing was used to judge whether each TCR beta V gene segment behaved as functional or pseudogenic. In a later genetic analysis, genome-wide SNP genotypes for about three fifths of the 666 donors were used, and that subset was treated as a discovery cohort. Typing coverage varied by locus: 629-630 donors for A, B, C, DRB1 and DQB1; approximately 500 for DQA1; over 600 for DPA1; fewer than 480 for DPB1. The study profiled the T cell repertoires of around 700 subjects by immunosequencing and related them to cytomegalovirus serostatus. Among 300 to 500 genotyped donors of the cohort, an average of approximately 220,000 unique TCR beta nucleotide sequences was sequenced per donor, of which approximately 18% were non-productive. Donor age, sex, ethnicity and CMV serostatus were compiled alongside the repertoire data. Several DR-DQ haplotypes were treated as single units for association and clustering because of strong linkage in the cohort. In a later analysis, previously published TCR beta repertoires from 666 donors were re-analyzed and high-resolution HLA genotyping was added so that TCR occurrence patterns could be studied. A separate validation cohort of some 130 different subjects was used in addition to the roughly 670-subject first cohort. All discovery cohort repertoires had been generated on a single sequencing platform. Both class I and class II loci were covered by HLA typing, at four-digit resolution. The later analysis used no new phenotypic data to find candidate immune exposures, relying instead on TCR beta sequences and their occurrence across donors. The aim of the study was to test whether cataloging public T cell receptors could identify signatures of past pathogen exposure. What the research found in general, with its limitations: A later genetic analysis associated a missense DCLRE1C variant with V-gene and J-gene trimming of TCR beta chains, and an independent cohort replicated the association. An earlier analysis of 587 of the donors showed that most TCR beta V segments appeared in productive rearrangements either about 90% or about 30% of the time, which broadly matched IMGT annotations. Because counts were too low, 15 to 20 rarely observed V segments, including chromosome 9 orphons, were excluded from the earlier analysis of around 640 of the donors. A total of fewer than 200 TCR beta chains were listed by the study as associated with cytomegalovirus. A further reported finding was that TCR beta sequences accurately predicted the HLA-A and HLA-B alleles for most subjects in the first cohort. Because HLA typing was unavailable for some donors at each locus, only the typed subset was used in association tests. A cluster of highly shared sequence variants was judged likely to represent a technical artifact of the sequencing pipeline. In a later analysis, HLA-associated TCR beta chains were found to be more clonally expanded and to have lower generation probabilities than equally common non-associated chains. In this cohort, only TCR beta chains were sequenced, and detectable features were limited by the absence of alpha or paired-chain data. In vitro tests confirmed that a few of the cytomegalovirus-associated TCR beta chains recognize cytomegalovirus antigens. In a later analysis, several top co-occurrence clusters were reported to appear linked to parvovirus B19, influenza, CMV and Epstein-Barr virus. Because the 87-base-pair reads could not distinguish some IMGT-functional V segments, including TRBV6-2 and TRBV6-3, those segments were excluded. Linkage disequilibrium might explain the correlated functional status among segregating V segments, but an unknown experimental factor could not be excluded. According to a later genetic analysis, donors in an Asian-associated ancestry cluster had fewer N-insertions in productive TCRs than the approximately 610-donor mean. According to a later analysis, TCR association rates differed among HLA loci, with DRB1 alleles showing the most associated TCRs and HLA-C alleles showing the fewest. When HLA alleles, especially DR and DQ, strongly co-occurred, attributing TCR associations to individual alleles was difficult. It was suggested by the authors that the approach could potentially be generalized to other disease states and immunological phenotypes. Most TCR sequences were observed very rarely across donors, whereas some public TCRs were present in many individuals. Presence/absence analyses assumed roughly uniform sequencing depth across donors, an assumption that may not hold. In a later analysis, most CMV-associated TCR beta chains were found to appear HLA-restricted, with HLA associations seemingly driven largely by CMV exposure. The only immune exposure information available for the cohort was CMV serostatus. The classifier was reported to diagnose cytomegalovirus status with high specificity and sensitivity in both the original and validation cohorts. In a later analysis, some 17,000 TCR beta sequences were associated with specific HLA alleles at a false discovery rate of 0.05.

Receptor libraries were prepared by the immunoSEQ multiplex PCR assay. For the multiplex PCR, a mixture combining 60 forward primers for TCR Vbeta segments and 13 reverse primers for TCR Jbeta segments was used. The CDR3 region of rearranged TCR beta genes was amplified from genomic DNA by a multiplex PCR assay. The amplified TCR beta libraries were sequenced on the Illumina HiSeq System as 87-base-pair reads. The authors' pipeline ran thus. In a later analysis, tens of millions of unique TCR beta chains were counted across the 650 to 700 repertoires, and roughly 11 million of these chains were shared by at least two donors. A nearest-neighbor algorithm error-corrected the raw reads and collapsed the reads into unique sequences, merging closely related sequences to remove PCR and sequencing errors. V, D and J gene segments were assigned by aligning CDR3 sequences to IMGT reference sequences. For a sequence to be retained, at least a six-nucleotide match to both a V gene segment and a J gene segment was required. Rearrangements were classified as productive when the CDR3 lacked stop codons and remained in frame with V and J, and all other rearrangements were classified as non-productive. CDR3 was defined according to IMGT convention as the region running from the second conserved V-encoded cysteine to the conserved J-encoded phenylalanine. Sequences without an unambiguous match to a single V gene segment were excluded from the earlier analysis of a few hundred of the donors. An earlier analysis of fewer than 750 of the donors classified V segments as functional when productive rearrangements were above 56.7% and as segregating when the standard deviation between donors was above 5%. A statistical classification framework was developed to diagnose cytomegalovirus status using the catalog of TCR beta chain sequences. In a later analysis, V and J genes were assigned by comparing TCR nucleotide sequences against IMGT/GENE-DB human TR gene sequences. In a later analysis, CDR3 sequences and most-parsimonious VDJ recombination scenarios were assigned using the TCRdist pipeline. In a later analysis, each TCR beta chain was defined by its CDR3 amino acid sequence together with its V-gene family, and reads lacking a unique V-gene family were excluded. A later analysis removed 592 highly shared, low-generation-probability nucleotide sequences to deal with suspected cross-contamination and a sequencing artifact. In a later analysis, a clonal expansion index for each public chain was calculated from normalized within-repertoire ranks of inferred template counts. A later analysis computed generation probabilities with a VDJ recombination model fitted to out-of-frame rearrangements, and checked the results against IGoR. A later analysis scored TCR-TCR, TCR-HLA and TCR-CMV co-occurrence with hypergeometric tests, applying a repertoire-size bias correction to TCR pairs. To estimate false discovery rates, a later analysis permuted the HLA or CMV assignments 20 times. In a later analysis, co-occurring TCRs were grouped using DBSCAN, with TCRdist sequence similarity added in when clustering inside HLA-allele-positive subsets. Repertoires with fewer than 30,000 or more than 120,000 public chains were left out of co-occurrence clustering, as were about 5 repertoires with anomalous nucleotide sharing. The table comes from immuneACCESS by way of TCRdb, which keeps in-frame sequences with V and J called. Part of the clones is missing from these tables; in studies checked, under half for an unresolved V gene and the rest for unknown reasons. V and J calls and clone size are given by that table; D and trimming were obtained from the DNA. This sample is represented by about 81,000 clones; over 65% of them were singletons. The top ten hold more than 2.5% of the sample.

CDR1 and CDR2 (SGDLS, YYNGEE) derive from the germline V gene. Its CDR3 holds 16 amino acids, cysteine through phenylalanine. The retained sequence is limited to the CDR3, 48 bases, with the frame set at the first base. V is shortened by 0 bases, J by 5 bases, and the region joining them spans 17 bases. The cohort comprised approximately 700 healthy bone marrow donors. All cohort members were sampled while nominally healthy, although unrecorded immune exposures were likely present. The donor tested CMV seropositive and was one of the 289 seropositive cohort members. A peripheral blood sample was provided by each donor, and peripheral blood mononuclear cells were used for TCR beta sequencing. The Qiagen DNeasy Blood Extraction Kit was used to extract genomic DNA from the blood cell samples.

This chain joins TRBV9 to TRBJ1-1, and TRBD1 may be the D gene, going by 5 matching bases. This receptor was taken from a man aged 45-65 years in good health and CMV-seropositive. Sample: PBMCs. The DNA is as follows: TGTGCCAGCAGCGTAGGAGTGGACATTCGGACGACTGAAGCTTTCTTT. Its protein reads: CASSVGVDIRTTEAFF.